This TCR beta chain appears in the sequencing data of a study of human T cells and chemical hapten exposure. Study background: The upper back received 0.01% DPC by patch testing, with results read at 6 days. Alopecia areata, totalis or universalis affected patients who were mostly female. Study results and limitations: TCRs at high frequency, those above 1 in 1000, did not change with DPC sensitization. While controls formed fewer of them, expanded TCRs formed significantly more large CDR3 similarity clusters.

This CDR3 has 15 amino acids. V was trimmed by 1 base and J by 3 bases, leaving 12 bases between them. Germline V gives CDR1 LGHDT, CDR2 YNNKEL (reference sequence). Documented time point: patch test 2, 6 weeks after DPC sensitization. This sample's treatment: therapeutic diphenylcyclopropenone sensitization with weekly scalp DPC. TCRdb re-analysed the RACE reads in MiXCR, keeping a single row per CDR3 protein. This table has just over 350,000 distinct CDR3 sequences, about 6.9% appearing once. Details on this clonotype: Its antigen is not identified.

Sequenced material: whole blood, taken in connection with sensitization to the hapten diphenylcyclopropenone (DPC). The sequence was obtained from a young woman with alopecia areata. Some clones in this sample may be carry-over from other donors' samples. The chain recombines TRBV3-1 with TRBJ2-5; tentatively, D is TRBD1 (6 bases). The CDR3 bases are TGTGCCAGCAGCCAAGGATCAGGGGCGGAAGAGACCCAGTACTTC. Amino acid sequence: CASSQGSGAEETQYF.